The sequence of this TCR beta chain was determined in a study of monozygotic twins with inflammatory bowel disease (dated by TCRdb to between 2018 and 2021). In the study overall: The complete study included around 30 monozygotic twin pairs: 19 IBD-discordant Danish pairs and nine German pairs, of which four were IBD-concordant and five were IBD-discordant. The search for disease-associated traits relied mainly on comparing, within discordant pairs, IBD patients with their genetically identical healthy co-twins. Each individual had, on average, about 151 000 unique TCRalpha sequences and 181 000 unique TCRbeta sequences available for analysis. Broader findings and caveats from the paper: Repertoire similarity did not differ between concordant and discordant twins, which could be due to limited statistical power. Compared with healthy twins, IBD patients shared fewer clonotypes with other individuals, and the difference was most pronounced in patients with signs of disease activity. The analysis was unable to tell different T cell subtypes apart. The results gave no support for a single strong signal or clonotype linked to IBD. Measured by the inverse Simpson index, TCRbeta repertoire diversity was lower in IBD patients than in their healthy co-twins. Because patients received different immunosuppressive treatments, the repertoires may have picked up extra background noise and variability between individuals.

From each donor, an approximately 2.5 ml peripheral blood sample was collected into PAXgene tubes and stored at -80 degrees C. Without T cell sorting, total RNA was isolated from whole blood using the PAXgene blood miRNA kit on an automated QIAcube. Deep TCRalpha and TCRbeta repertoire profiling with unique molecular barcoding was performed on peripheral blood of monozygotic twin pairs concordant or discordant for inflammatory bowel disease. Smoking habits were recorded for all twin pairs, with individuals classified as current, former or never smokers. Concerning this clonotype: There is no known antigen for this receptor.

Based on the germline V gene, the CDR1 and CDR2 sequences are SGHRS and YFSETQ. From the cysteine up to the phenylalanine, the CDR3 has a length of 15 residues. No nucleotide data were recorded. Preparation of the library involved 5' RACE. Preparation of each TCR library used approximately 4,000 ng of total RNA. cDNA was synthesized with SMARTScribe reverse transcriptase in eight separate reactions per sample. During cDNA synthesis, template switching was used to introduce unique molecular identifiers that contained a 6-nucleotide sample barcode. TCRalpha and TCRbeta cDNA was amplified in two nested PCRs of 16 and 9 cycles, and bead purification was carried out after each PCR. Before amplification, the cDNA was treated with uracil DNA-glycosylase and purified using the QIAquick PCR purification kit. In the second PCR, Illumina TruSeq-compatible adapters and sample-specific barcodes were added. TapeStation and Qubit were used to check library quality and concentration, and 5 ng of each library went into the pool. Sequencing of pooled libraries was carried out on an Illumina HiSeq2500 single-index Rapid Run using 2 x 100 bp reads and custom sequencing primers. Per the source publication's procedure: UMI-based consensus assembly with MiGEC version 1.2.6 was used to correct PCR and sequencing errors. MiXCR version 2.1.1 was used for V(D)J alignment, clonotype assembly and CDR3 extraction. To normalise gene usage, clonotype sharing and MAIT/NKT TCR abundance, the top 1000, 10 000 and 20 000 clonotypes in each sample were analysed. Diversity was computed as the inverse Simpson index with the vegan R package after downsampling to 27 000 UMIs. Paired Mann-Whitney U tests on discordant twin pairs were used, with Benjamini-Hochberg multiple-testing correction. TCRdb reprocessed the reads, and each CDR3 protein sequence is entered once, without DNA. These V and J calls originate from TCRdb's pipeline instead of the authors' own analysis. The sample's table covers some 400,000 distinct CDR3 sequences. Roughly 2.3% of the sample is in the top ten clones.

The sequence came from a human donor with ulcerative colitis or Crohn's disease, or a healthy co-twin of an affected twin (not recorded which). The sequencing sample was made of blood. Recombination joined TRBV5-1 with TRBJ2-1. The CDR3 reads CASSLEPSSYNEQFF.